The 12 T cell receptor beta chains below all came from one sample that was sequenced in a study of OX40 agonist ivuxolimab in advanced cancers. Sequencing was performed with immunoSEQ multiplex PCR; in TCRdb, only in-frame clones are kept and a portion is missing. The sample has 55,000 to 70,000 clones, approximately 86% seen once; the top ten hold 0.55% to 0.6%. The sample was CD4+ or CD8+ T cells sorted from blood, taken in a trial of the OX40 agonist ivuxolimab. All receptors come from an adult with an advanced solid tumor such as melanoma, head and neck, liver or kidney cancer.

CDR3 bases: TGTGCCAGCAGCCGCCGGCGGGGGACAGATACGCAGTATTTT. Residues: CASSRRRGTDTQYF. The chain uses TRBV6-6 and TRBJ2-3, with 7 bases fitting TRBD2. CDR1 is MNHNY, CDR2 SVGAGI, per germline (reference sequence). The CDR3 is 14 residues long. Losses at the gene ends were 6 bases for V and 3 bases for J; bases not matched to a gene: 6.

This clone was detected only once. The chain recombines TRBV19 with TRBJ1-1; D is unclear. Germline lookup yields CDR1 LNHDA and CDR2 SQIVND (reference sequence). The CDR3 has 12 amino acids. V was pared by 5 bases and J by 4 bases, with 8 bases between. In nucleotides, the CDR3 is TGTGCCAGTAGTGGAGGGCCCACTGAAGCTTTCTTT. It encodes CASSGGPTEAFF.

The chain employs TRBV4-3 and TRBJ2-3, with 9 nucleotides matching TRBD2. The CDR3 length is 16 residues. The J segment lost 2 bases and the V segment lost 0 bases, leaving 3 bases of the junction unmatched. Germline lookup yields CDR1 LGHNA and CDR2 YSLEER. CDR3 sequence: CASSQEGGRVTDTQYF. CDR3 DNA: TGCGCCAGCAGCCAAGAGGGCGGGAGGGTCACAGATACGCAGTATTTT.

This clone was observed a handful of times. The chain joins TRBV6-6 to TRBJ1-4; D remains unclear. V dropped 0 bases and J dropped 3 bases, with 8 bases sitting between them. Germline values: CDR1 MNHNY, CDR2 SVGAGI (reference sequence). This CDR3 spans 15 amino acids. The CDR3, as DNA: TGTGCCAGCAGTTACTCGAATTTGGCTAATGAAAAACTGTTTTTT. This codes for CASSYSNLANEKLFF.

This chain connects TRBV7-2 to TRBJ2-2; D is ambiguous. Trimming pared 1 base from V and 6 bases from J, leaving 9 bases between. The CDR3 loop spans 14 amino acids. The V gene's germline CDR1 is SGHTA and CDR2 FQGNSA. The CDR3 is CASSLGSLPGELFF. In DNA, the CDR3 is TGTGCCAGCAGCTTAGGATCGTTACCCGGGGAGCTGTTTTTT.

The chain joins TRBV15 to TRBJ2-4; possibly TRBD1 or TRBD2 for D (5 bases each). Germline loops: CDR1 LNHNV, CDR2 YYDKDF (reference sequence). V lost 3 bases and J 9 bases, leaving 12 bases between the germline ends. The CDR3 loop spans 13 amino acids. The CDR3 DNA follows: TGTGCCACCAGCAGTGTGAGGGGTGGCATTCAGTACTTC. Its protein is CATSSVRGGIQYF.

This clone was detected only a few times. The V and J genes are TRBV28 and TRBJ1-6; no firm D call. Germline loops: CDR1 MDHEN, CDR2 SYDVKM. This CDR3 contains 13 residues. V was shortened by 8 bases and J by 5 bases, with 10 bases between the two germline ends. The CDR3 nucleotides are TGTGCCAGCTGGAGGACGGATAATTCACCCCTCCACTTT. Its translation is CASWRTDNSPLHF.

The chain combines TRBV6-1 with TRBJ2-3, with 8 bases matching TRBD2. This CDR3 has 17 amino acids. Trimming removed 4 bases from V and 1 base from J; junction bases left unmatched: 10. Germline CDR1 MNHNS, CDR2 SASEGT. CDR3 amino acids: CASSASPSAGGTDTQYF. As DNA, the CDR3 is TGTGCCAGCAGTGCCTCCCCCTCAGCGGGGGGCACAGATACGCAGTATTTT.

The rearrangement uses TRBV2 and TRBJ1-4; D remains unclear. The CDR3 length is 12 residues. Per germline, CDR1 SNHLY and CDR2 FYNNEI. The V end was cut by 7 bases, the J end by 3 bases, with 6 bases between. In nucleotides, the CDR3 is TGTGCCAGCATGGGGTCTAATGAAAAACTGTTTTTT. The encoded protein is CASMGSNEKLFF. Complete variable domain (other parts from reference TRBV2 and TRBJ1-4): EPEVTQTPSHQVTQMGQEVILRCVPISNHLYFYWYRQILGQKVEFLVSFYNNEISEKSEIFDDQFSVERPDGSNFTLKIRSTKLEDSAMYFCASMGSNEKLFFGSGTQLSVL.

V and J are TRBV6-1 and TRBJ1-5; TRBD1 matches at 9 bases. V was pared by 4 bases and J by 7 bases, with 8 bases of the junction left unmatched. Germline CDR1 and CDR2: MNHNS and SASEGT. The CDR3 consists of 15 residues. The CDR3 nucleotides are TGTGCCAGCAGTGTACTAGACAGGGGGAACCAGCCCCAGCATTTT. Translated, it gives CASSVLDRGNQPQHF.

The V and J genes are TRBV28 and TRBJ1-2; 8 bases are a match to TRBD1. Per the germline V gene, CDR1 is MDHEN and CDR2 is SYDVKM. The CDR3 spans 12 residues. After removal of 6 bases from V and 7 bases from J, the junction contained 4 bases not matched to a gene. The CDR3 nucleotides read TGTGCCAGCAGGCAGGGGGCGCGTGGCTACACCTTC. Translated: CASRQGARGYTF.

V and J are TRBV6-1 and TRBJ1-3; D gene unclear. CDR1 and CDR2 (germline): MNHNS, SASEGT. CDR3 size: 15 residues. Trimming stripped 1 base from V and 0 bases from J, with 7 bases between. This CDR3 is CASSEGWSSGNTIYF. The DNA of the CDR3 is TGTGCCAGCAGTGAAGGGTGGTCCTCTGGAAACACCATATATTTT.